This TCR beta chain was captured in a study of blood T cell repertoires in COVID-19. Study context: Samples taken during acute and convalescent COVID-19 were collected in the United States, Italy and Spain.

Per the study methods: Reference gene primers were amplified, and this amplification served to estimate nucleated cell counts. The repertoire was sequenced with immunoSEQ multiplex PCR; TCRdb's copy has only in-frame clones and lacks some. V and J calls and clone size come straight from that table; D and trimming were deduced from the DNA. The sample carries 350,000 to 400,000 clones, more than 70% recorded once. Patients at the Seattle site were enrolled during active infection and followed longitudinally. The CDR3 sequence is 18 residues long. Losses at the gene ends were 5 bases for V and 3 bases for J; bases not matched to a gene: 16. Germline CDR1 LNHDA, CDR2 SQIVND (reference sequence).

The TCR originated in a woman aged 25 to 45 with COVID-19, enrolled during active disease. The V and J genes are TRBV19 and TRBJ2-3; 8 nucleotides align to TRBD2. The specimen was peripheral blood. This CDR3 reads CASSQKFGGAVRTDTQYF. The CDR3 nucleotides read TGTGCCAGTAGTCAGAAATTCGGGGGGGCGGTACGGACAGATACGCAGTATTTT.